Following are 8 T cell receptor beta chains from one sample sequenced in a study of human T cells and chemical hapten exposure. TCRdb reprocessed the RACE reads via MiXCR and lists one record per CDR3 protein. This table holds 60,000 to 80,000 distinct CDR3 sequences, under 7.5% found once. The time point: healthy volunteer bleed at 6 weeks. It was unfractionated whole blood from which total RNA was extracted. Material: whole blood. Source of these receptors: a female donor in good health. Some clones in this sample may be carry-over from other donors' samples.

There are many counts of this clonotype. The chain uses TRBV5-5 and TRBJ2-3; possibly TRBD1 for D (6 bases). This CDR3 spans 17 amino acids. Trimming cost V 4 bases and J 5 bases, with 23 bases left between them. Germline V lookup: CDR1 SGHKS, CDR2 YYEKEE (reference sequence). The CDR3 region is CASSLTSQQGTGDTQYF. CDR3 DNA sequence: TGTGCCAGCAGCCTCACTTCACAACAGGGTACCGGAGATACGCAGTATTTT.

This clonotype was recorded at least ten times. The rearrangement links TRBV7-6 to TRBJ2-1, with D perhaps TRBD2 (6 bases). V lost 5 bases and J 7 bases, leaving 21 bases between the germline ends. Germline V CDR1 and CDR2: SGHVS, FNYEAQ. The CDR3 spans 16 residues. The CDR3 sequence: CASSNRPRGSRNEQFF. For the CDR3, the DNA is TGTGCCAGCAGCAACCGTCCTCGGGGGAGTAGGAATGAGCAGTTCTTC.

V is TRBV10-3 and J is TRBJ2-3, with 12 bases identical to TRBD2. This CDR3 spans 16 amino acids. The junction had 9 bases not matched to a gene; V was cut back by 6 bases and J by 5 bases. Germline CDR1 reads ENHRY; CDR2 reads SYGVKD. The CDR3 sequence is CAISRTSGITEDTQYF. In DNA form, the CDR3 reads TGTGCCATCAGCAGGACTAGCGGGATAACTGAAGATACGCAGTATTTT.

This clonotype was observed a handful of times. This sequence joins TRBV25-1 and TRBJ2-5, with D maybe TRBD1 (5 bases). Trimming took off 1 base at V and 7 bases at J, with 7 bases between the two ends. CDR3 length: 12 residues. Per germline, CDR1 MGHDK and CDR2 SYGVNS. In nucleotides, the CDR3 is TGTGCCAGCAGTGAATTAAGGGGGACCCAGTACTTC. It translates to CASSELRGTQYF.

The table lists this clonotype with a few counts. The V call is TRBV5-1, the J call TRBJ1-1; 9 bases line up with TRBD1. The germline gives CDR1 SGHRS, CDR2 YFSETQ. V shed 3 bases, J shed 0 bases, and the junction held 0 bases outside the gene matches. CDR3 size: 14 residues. The CDR3 loop reads CASSWDRVNTEAFF. The CDR3 nucleotides read TGCGCCAGCAGCTGGGACAGGGTGAACACTGAAGCTTTCTTT.

This clonotype was found a few times. The chain employs TRBV6-5 and TRBJ1-5; TRBD1 aligns across 12 bases. Germline CDR1 reads MNHEY; CDR2 reads SVGAGI. J was trimmed by 6 bases and V by 5 bases; bases with no gene match: 8. The CDR3 runs to 16 residues. CDR3 nucleotides: TGTGCCAGCAGTCGTACGGGACAGGGGGCTGGTCAGCCCCAGCATTTT. Protein product: CASSRTGQGAGQPQHF.

The chain uses TRBV11-1 and TRBJ2-7; TRBD2 matches at 10 bases. V trimming: 1 base; J trimming: 7 bases; junction bases outside the gene matches: 4. The CDR3 sequence is 14 residues long. Germline V lookup: CDR1 SGHAT, CDR2 FQDESV (reference sequence). CDR3 coding DNA: TGTGCCAGCAGCTTAGAAGCGGGAGGGAGAGAGCAGTACTTC. The encoded protein is CASSLEAGGREQYF. Looking up the rest from reference TRBV11-1 and TRBJ2-7 gives the full variable domain: EAEVAQSPRYKITEKSQAVAFWCDPISGHATLYWYRQILGQGPELLVQFQDESVVDDSQLPKDRFSAERLKGVDSTLKIQPAELGDSAMYLCASSLEAGGREQYFGPGTRLTVT.

This clonotype has a handful of counts. The chain joins TRBV19 to TRBJ2-7, with D hard to call. The CDR3 extends over 13 amino acids. Trimming left V 3 bases short and J 1 base short, with 7 bases between. Germline CDR1 reads LNHDA; CDR2 reads SQIVND (reference sequence). The CDR3 loop is CASSIGRSYEQYF. For the CDR3, the DNA is TGTGCCAGTAGTATTGGCAGATCCTACGAGCAGTACTTC.